This T cell receptor beta chain was identified in a study of blood T cell repertoires in COVID-19. Study background: Some COVID-19 samples were acute and others convalescent; all came from the United States, Italy and Spain.

The Seattle patients joined while their infection was active and were tracked longitudinally afterward. Per the study methods: Scientists estimated how many nucleated cells there were by amplifying reference gene primers. Measured with immunoSEQ multiplex PCR; TCRdb has only the in-frame clones, and not every one. V and J calls and clone size come straight from that table; D and trimming were deduced from the DNA. The sample holds some 300,000 clones, around 91% seen once. The CDR3 sequence is 13 residues long. The germline CDR1 and CDR2 sequences are GTSNPN and SVGIG (reference sequence). V lost 2 bases, J lost 6 bases, and 14 bases lay in between.

The V call is TRBV30, the J call TRBJ2-7; a possible D gene is TRBD1 (6 bases). The specimen was peripheral blood. The clonotype comes from a woman in her thirties or forties with COVID-19, enrolled during active disease. As DNA, the CDR3 is TGTGCCTGGAGTCACACAGGGATCGGCGAGCAGTACTTC. Amino acid sequence: CAWSHTGIGEQYF.